These 5 T cell receptor beta chains came from one sample sequenced in a study of PD-L1 blockade in urothelial cancer. This table comes from immunoSEQ multiplex PCR, and its TCRdb copy is limited to in-frame clones, with some not included. The sample has about 49,000 clones; around 90% are singletons. Sequencing was performed on PBMCs, taken around atezolizumab (anti-PD-L1) treatment. The receptors were gathered from a man between 60 and 70 years old with urothelial cancer.

V is TRBV4-1 and J is TRBJ2-3, with 9 bases that match TRBD2. Germline V gene lookup returns CDR1 MGHRA and CDR2 YSYEKL. CDR3 length: 16 amino acids. Losses at the gene ends were 1 base for V and 4 bases for J; bases not matched to a gene: 6. The CDR3 DNA sequence: TGCGCCAGCAGCCAAGGGCGGGGGGGCCGGGCAGATACGCAGTATTTT. It yields the protein CASSQGRGGRADTQYF.

On this clone: One junction end does not reproduce the germline sequence, and a read error may be involved. CDR3 region: CAGSRDREAYEQYF. In DNA form, the CDR3 reads TGCGCCGGCAGCAGGGACAGGGAGGCCTACGAGCAGTACTTC. This rearrangement joins TRBV5-1 to TRBJ2-7; 9 nucleotides match TRBD1. Germline assignment: CDR1 SGHRS and CDR2 YFSETQ. The CDR3 sequence is 14 residues long.

The chain links TRBV11-2 to TRBJ2-2; 8 nucleotides agree with TRBD1. Germline CDR1 SGHAT, CDR2 FQNNGV. The CDR3 extends over 16 amino acids. V lost 5 bases and J lost 1; bases outside the gene matches: 6. The chain's CDR3 is CASSLRDRLNTGELFF. In nucleotides, the CDR3 is TGTGCCAGCAGCCTACGGGACAGGTTGAACACCGGGGAGCTGTTTTTT.

The chain combines TRBV2 with TRBJ2-5; D gene unclear. This CDR3 is 14 amino acids long. CDR1 SNHLY and CDR2 FYNNEI come from the germline V gene. V lost 6 bases to trimming and J lost 1 base, with 12 bases between them. Here the CDR3 DNA reads TGTGCCAGCAGAAAGTCCCCAGTCCAAGAGACCCAGTACTTC. Protein sequence: CASRKSPVQETQYF.

The rearrangement links TRBV5-1 to TRBJ2-3; D may be TRBD1 (6 bases). Germline V gene lookup returns CDR1 SGHRS and CDR2 YFSETQ. Trimming took off 5 bases at V and 2 bases at J, with 18 bases between the two ends. The CDR3 is made up of 16 amino acids. As DNA, the CDR3 is TGCGCCAGCAGACCGGGACACGAAGCAATCACAGATACGCAGTATTTT. As protein: CASRPGHEAITDTQYF.